This T cell receptor beta chain was sequenced in a study of breast tumors, draining lymph nodes, adjacent tissues. A note on this clonotype: Its antigen is as yet unknown.

TCRdb re-called the multiplex PCR reads through MiXCR, storing one row per CDR3 protein. The sample has 7,500 or so distinct CDR3 sequences; about 76% are singletons. Study-level findings and limits: Luminal-like breast cancer showed significantly higher tumor–nontumor repertoire similarity than basal-like. Most tumor T cells seemingly derive from lymph node, then expand in tumor.

V dropped 2 bases and J dropped 4; count of bases not matched to a gene: 7. The CDR3 totals 16 residues. The chain uses TRBV12-3 or TRBV12-4 and TRBJ2-3, with 9 bases matching TRBD2. The receptor comes from a female donor with breast cancer. Some clones in this sample may be carry-over from other donors' samples. Sequenced sample: tumor-adjacent breast tissue. The CDR3 region is CASSLHAGGPADTQYF. In DNA, the CDR3 is TGTGCCAGCAGTTTACACGCGGGAGGGCCCGCAGATACGCAGTATTTT.